These 24 T cell receptor beta chains were all obtained from the same sample, sequenced in a study of blood T cell repertoires in COVID-19. The method was immunoSEQ multiplex PCR; TCRdb's version includes in-frame clones alone and lacks a portion of them. Among about 160,000 clones listed, around 84% were seen once. The sample comprised peripheral blood. These TCRs come from a human donor with acute or convalescent COVID-19. The donor label of this sample is uncertain.

This chain links TRBV7-3 with TRBJ1-1, with D maybe TRBD1 (6 bases). In germline, CDR1 is SGHTA, CDR2 FQGTGA. The V end was cut by 3 bases, the J end by 5 bases, with 13 bases between. The CDR3 loop spans 14 amino acids. CDR3 in amino acids: CASSFRGSQTEAFF. The CDR3 DNA follows: TGTGCCAGCAGCTTCAGGGGTTCTCAGACTGAAGCTTTCTTT.

The chain is built from TRBV7-2 and TRBJ2-2; unclear D gene. Germline CDR1 is SGHTA and CDR2 is FQGNSA. This CDR3 contains 16 residues. V was pared by 2 bases and J by 1 base, with 11 bases between. CDR3 protein: CASSLLGVGNTGELFF. The CDR3 bases are TGTGCCAGCAGCTTATTAGGAGTAGGGAACACCGGGGAGCTGTTTTTT.

The genes are TRBV12-3 or TRBV12-4 and TRBJ2-5; 7 bases align to TRBD2. There are 13 residues in the CDR3. Unmatched junction bases numbered 4, after V lost 4 bases and J lost 5 bases. The CDR3 spells CASSYGGLETQYF. Written as DNA, the CDR3 is TGTGCCAGCAGTTACGGGGGGTTGGAGACCCAGTACTTC.

This clone was counted only a few times. V gene TRBV5-4 combines with J gene TRBJ2-7; 7 bases align to TRBD1. Germline V CDR1 and CDR2: SGHNT, YYREEE (reference sequence). V was pared by 1 base and J by 1 base, with 11 bases of the junction left unmatched. This CDR3 has 17 amino acids. The CDR3 DNA reads TGTGCCAGCAGCTTGCACCTGGACAGGTGGGATTCCTACGAGCAGTACTTC. This codes for CASSLHLDRWDSYEQYF.

The chain joins TRBV2 to TRBJ1-4; no definite D call. CDR3 length equals 12 residues. Trimming left V 10 bases short and J 8 bases short, with 14 bases between. Germline V gene data show CDR1 as SNHLY and CDR2 as FYNNEI. This chain's CDR3 is CATERGREKLFF. The CDR3 DNA follows: TGTGCCACGGAGAGAGGGCGCGAAAAACTGTTTTTT.

The chain joins TRBV11-3 to TRBJ2-1; no clear D gene. Trimming stripped 1 base from V and 6 bases from J, with 7 bases between. Germline loops: CDR1 SGHNT, CDR2 YENEEA. The CDR3 extends over 13 amino acids. CDR3 residues: CASSLGVINEQFF. The CDR3 nucleotides read TGTGCCAGCAGCTTAGGCGTAATCAATGAGCAGTTCTTC.

The CDR3 nucleotides are TGTGCCAGCAGCGTAGGCTCACGGGAGCAGTACTTC. Protein product: CASSVGSREQYF. This rearrangement joins TRBV9 to TRBJ2-7; no clear D gene. CDR1 is SGDLS, CDR2 YYNGEE, per germline. Between the trimmed V and J ends, which lost 0 bases and 7 bases, there was a span of 8 bases. The CDR3 is 12 residues long.

The V gene is TRBV4-1, the J gene TRBJ2-7; 8 bases map to TRBD1. This CDR3 comprises 16 residues. Unmatched junction bases numbered 17, after V lost 6 bases and J lost 7 bases. Germline V lookup: CDR1 MGHRA, CDR2 YSYEKL. The CDR3 loop is CASSPGPGQDPLEQYF. The CDR3, as DNA: TGCGCCAGCAGTCCCGGACCGGGACAGGACCCTTTGGAGCAGTACTTC.

This clone was counted a single time. V gene TRBV30 combines with J gene TRBJ1-2, with D tentatively TRBD1 (6 bases). CDR1 GTSNPN and CDR2 SVGIG come from the germline V gene (reference sequence). Trimming cost V 3 bases and J 9 bases, with 20 bases left between them. The CDR3 contains 14 residues. The CDR3 nucleotides are TGTGCCTGGAGGCCGGGGGGGGGCAGTGGGCGCTACACCTTC. Residues: CAWRPGGGSGRYTF.

The rearrangement uses TRBV30 and TRBJ1-2; a possible D gene is TRBD1 (6 bases). V lost 0 bases, J lost 8 bases, and 19 bases lay in between. Germline V gene sequence: CDR1 GTSNPN, CDR2 SVGIG (reference sequence). The CDR3 sequence is 15 residues long. CDR3 region: CAWSVSLGRGVGYTF. CDR3 bases: TGTGCCTGGAGTGTAAGTCTCGGCAGGGGAGTCGGCTACACCTTC.

This clone showed up just a few times. The chain carries TRBV24-1 and TRBJ1-3; no clear D. Germline V gene data show CDR1 as KGHDR and CDR2 as SFDVKD. The CDR3 covers 13 residues. V was cut by 4 bases and J by 0 bases, with 3 bases left in between. CDR3 in amino acids: CATSDHSGNTIYF. The CDR3 DNA reads as TGTGCCACCAGTGACCACTCTGGAAACACCATATATTTT.

The chain employs TRBV6-5 and TRBJ1-1; D unclear. Trimming cost V 5 bases and J 4 bases, with 14 bases left between them. CDR1 is MNHEY, CDR2 SVGAGI, per germline. This CDR3 contains 14 residues. CDR3 DNA: TGTGCCAGCAGTCCCCGGGGTCTGAGCACTGAAGCTTTCTTT. Protein sequence: CASSPRGLSTEAFF.

The genes are TRBV7-2 and TRBJ2-3, with 9 bases aligning to TRBD1. The V segment lost 4 bases and the J segment 3 bases; nucleotides outside the gene matches: 5. CDR1 and CDR2 from the germline V gene are SGHTA and FQGNSA. The CDR3 spans 15 residues. In nucleotides, the CDR3 is TGTGCCAGCAGCTCACAGGGGGCCAGGACAGATACGCAGTATTTT. Translation gives CASSSQGARTDTQYF.

The chain recombines TRBV7-2 with TRBJ2-1; possibly TRBD2 for D (5 bases). Germline V CDR1 and CDR2: SGHTA, FQGNSA. Deletions cut 4 bases from V and 0 bases from J, with 13 bases between. The CDR3 runs 16 residues. The chain's CDR3 is CASSSPGKGSYNEQFF. For the CDR3, the DNA is TGTGCCAGCAGCTCCCCCGGGAAGGGCTCCTACAATGAGCAGTTCTTC. The whole variable domain, remainder taken from reference TRBV7-2 and TRBJ2-1, is GAGVSQSPSNKVTEKGKDVELRCDPISGHTALYWYRQSLGQGLEFLIYFQGNSAPDKSGLPSDRFSAERTGGSVSTLTIQRTQQEDSAVYLCASSSPGKGSYNEQFFGPGTRLTVL.

The chain couples TRBV7-8 to TRBJ1-4, with 9 bases that match TRBD1. V gave up 5 bases and J gave up 5 bases; unmatched junction bases: 6. Germline assignment: CDR1 SGHVS and CDR2 FQNEAQ. This CDR3 region has 15 residues. The CDR3 nucleotides read TGTGCCAGCAGCGGGACCGGGACAGGGAATGAAAAACTGTTTTTT. Its translation: CASSGTGTGNEKLFF.

The chain employs TRBV14 and TRBJ1-6, with D uncertain. Germline V gene data show CDR1 as SGHDN and CDR2 as FVKESK. V was clipped by 4 bases and J by 0 bases, with 10 bases between them. The CDR3 extends over 16 amino acids. The CDR3 reads CASSPLGNSYNSPLHF. The DNA of the CDR3 is TGTGCCAGCAGCCCACTCGGTAACTCCTATAATTCACCCCTCCACTTT.

The chain uses TRBV2 and TRBJ2-7, with 7 bases identical to TRBD2. Germline lookup yields CDR1 SNHLY and CDR2 FYNNEI. Trimming took 9 bases from V and 4 from J; bases not matched to a gene: 6. The CDR3 contains 12 residues. CDR3 coding DNA: TGTGCCAGTAGGACTAGATCTTACGAGCAGTACTTC. This sequence encodes CASRTRSYEQYF.

The chain joins TRBV7-2 to TRBJ1-5; D gene unclear. Per the germline V gene, CDR1 is SGHTA and CDR2 is FQGNSA. CDR3 length: 13 residues. V was trimmed by 5 bases and J by 7 bases, leaving 12 bases between them. The CDR3 region is CASSRGLIQPQHF. CDR3 sequence (DNA): TGTGCCAGCAGCCGTGGGCTTATACAGCCCCAGCATTTT.

The genes are TRBV12-5 and TRBJ2-1; 9 bases agree with TRBD1. Germline V CDR1 and CDR2: LGHNT, FRNRAP. CDR3 length: 15 residues. V lost 1 base, J lost 5 bases, and 3 bases stayed unmatched. The CDR3 DNA is TGTGCTAGTGGTTTGGACAGGGGGCGGAACAATGAGCAGTTCTTC. It is translated as CASGLDRGRNNEQFF.

The chain has TRBV29-1 and TRBJ1-2; perhaps TRBD1 as D (5 bases). The CDR3 totals 11 residues. The V and J ends lost 4 bases and 5 bases respectively, with 8 bases between them. The V gene's germline CDR1 is SQVTM and CDR2 ANQGSEA. The CDR3 region is CSVATAYGYTF. DNA of the CDR3: TGCAGCGTTGCGACAGCTTATGGCTACACCTTC.

V is TRBV28 and J is TRBJ1-1, with D hard to call. This CDR3 spans 13 amino acids. V lost 6 bases, J lost 3 bases, and 11 bases lay in between. Germline V gene data show CDR1 as MDHEN and CDR2 as SYDVKM. The CDR3, as DNA: TGTGCCAGCAGCTTTCGGTCGGACACTGAAGCTTTCTTT. Protein: CASSFRSDTEAFF.

The chain joins TRBV30 to TRBJ1-2, with D possibly TRBD1 on 5 matching bases. Trimming left V 2 bases short and J 6 bases short, with 13 bases between. Germline lookup yields CDR1 GTSNPN and CDR2 SVGIG (reference sequence). The CDR3 loop spans 13 amino acids. As DNA, the CDR3 is TGTGCCTGGAGTAGGGGCAGGATCGATGGCTACACCTTC. Amino acid sequence: CAWSRGRIDGYTF.

J is TRBJ1-2 and V is TRBV27; D is unclear. Germline values: CDR1 MNHEY, CDR2 SMNVEV (reference sequence). This CDR3 is 14 amino acids long. V was clipped by 3 bases and J by 4 bases, with 12 bases between them. The CDR3 protein is CASSFRVIGYGYTF. For the CDR3, the DNA is TGTGCCAGCAGTTTCCGGGTAATCGGCTATGGCTACACCTTC.

This chain connects TRBV5-1 to TRBJ1-2, with 12 bases matching TRBD1. Trimming removed 4 bases from V and 4 bases from J; junction bases left unmatched: 5. This CDR3 contains 15 residues. Germline V gives CDR1 SGHRS, CDR2 YFSETQ. DNA for the CDR3: TGCGCCAGCAGCCAGGGGACAGGGGGCTTCTATGGCTACACCTTC. Translation: CASSQGTGGFYGYTF.